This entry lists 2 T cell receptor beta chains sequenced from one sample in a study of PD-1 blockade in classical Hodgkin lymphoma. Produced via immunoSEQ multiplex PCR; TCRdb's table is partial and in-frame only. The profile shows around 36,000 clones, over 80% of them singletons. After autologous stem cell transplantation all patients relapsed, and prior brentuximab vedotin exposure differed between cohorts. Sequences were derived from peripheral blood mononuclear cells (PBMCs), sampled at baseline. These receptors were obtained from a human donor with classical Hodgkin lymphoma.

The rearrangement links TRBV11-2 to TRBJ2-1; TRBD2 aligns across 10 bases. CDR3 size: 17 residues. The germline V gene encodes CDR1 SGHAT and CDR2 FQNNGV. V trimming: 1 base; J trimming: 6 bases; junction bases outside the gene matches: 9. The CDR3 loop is CASSLASGLAGVNEQFF. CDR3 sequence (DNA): TGTGCCAGCAGCTTAGCCTCGGGGCTAGCGGGGGTCAATGAGCAGTTCTTC.

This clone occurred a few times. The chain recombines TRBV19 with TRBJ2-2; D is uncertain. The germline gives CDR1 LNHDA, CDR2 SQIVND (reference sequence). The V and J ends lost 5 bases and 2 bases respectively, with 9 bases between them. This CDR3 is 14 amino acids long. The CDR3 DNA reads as TGTGCCAGTAGTGCTGGCTACAACACCGGGGAGCTGTTTTTT. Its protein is CASSAGYNTGELFF.